Below, 15 T cell receptor beta chains from the same sample are listed, as sequenced in a study of tumor-infiltrating lymphocytes in primary liver carcinoma. Starting material for RNA and DNA co-extraction consisted of roughly 17-31 mg of unsorted bulk tissue. The input was 450 to 500 ng total RNA; TCR beta cDNA was made from it with a constant-region primer. What produced the TCR beta libraries was three nested multiplex PCR rounds using slightly modified ARM-PCR. TRBV1-TRBV30 forward primers paired with a C-beta reverse primer drove the first two PCR rounds, approximately 11 cycles each. TCRdb reprocessed the multiplex PCR reads via MiXCR and lists one record per CDR3 protein. Here the sample spans tens of thousands of distinct CDR3 sequences, approximately 71% being singletons. The sample consisted of tumor-adjacent normal liver tissue. The receptors stem from a woman aged 25-40 years with primary liver carcinoma and hepatitis B virus infection.

A note on this clonotype: It is likely a read error, because the conserved phenylalanine at the end of the CDR3 is missing. The DNA is omitted, as the CDR3 cannot be located on it reliably, and the CDR3 follows TCRdb's listing. The chain uses TRBV12-3 or TRBV12-4 and TRBJ1-5. The CDR3 length equals 13 residues, ends included. CDR3 in amino acids: CASSFRINQPRHS.

The chain recombines TRBV11-2 with TRBJ2-3, with 8 nucleotides matching TRBD2. This CDR3 has 16 amino acids. V trimming: 8 bases; J trimming: 2 bases; junction bases outside the gene matches: 12. Germline V gives CDR1 SGHAT, CDR2 FQNNGV. This chain's CDR3 is CASHRGSGSLTDTQYF. The CDR3 DNA reads as TGTGCCAGCCATCGAGGGAGCGGGAGCCTCACAGATACGCAGTATTTT.

Remarks on this clonotype: The junction departs from the called germline gene at one end, perhaps through a read error. V usage is TRBV11-2 and J usage is TRBJ1-1; D not resolved. Germline V lookup: CDR1 SGHAT, CDR2 FQNNGV. The CDR3 covers 13 residues. In nucleotides, the CDR3 is TGTGCCAGCAGCTTACTTGGGAACACTGAAGCTCTCTTT. Translation: CASSLLGNTEALF.

This clonotype was recorded a few times. This could be a read error, since a much larger clone is one nucleotide away. The V gene is TRBV7-8, the J gene TRBJ1-2; D is uncertain. The ends were cut back, 10 bases at V and 6 bases at J, with 15 bases in the middle. The length of the CDR3 is 12 residues. Per germline, CDR1 SGHVS and CDR2 FQNEAQ. CDR3 bases: TGTGCCACCCCGAGACACTTTAATGGCTACACCTTC. Its translation: CATPRHFNGYTF.

Worth noting for this clonotype: A read error may produce the germline difference seen at one junction end. This sequence joins TRBV6-1 and TRBJ2-7; unclear D gene. Germline CDR1 reads MNHNS; CDR2 reads SASEGT. CDR3 length: 13 amino acids. CDR3 nucleotides: TGTGCCGGCAGAGAATGGATAGACTACGAGCAGTACTTC. Amino acid sequence: CAGREWIDYEQYF.

A note on this clonotype: Germline and junction disagree at one end, which may indicate a read error. The rearrangement joins TRBV11-2 to TRBJ2-2; 10 bases are a match to TRBD2. This CDR3 spans 16 amino acids. Germline V gives CDR1 SGHAT, CDR2 FQNNGV. The CDR3 bases are TGTGCCAGCAACTCGACACGTAGCGGGAGGTCTGGGGAGCTGTCTTTT. It is translated as CASNSTRSGRSGELSF.

The chain is built from TRBV11-2 and TRBJ2-7, with D unclear. The CDR3 runs 11 residues. The germline V gene has CDR1 SGHAT and CDR2 FQNNGV. Here the CDR3 reads CSISPAYEQYF. In DNA form, the CDR3 reads TGTAGCATCAGCCCAGCATACGAGCAGTACTTC.

This chain links TRBV7-9 with TRBJ2-7, with D perhaps TRBD1 (6 bases). Trimming removed 4 bases from V and 4 bases from J, with 17 bases in between. Per germline, CDR1 SEHNR and CDR2 FQNEAQ (reference sequence). The CDR3 is made up of 15 amino acids. The CDR3 coding sequence is TGTGCCAGCAGCTGGGGGCTAGTCGCACCTTACGAGCAGTACTTC. This gives the protein CASSWGLVAPYEQYF.

This clonotype was found a few times. Relative to the germline gene, one junction end is altered; a read error may explain this. The rearrangement joins TRBV7-8 to TRBJ2-3, with 7 bases fitting TRBD2. CDR1 and CDR2 from the germline V gene are SGHVS and FQNEAQ. This CDR3 is built from 16 residues. In nucleotides, the CDR3 is TGTGCCAGCAGCTTAGGTGAGGGAGGGCCTGGTGATACGCAGTATTTC. It specifies CASSLGEGGPGDTQYF.

Notes on this clonotype: The CDR3 ends on some other residue instead of the conserved phenylalanine or tryptophan, so this is likely a read error. The gene calls are TRBV10-1 and TRBJ2-7; no definite D call. V shed 5 bases and J shed 0 bases, with 8 bases lying between them. This CDR3 is built from 13 residues. Germline CDR1 is WNHNN and CDR2 is SYGVQD (reference sequence). The CDR3 DNA reads as TGCGCCAGCAGTATGGGGTTCTCCTACGAGCAGTACTAC. Translated: CASSMGFSYEQYY.

In regard to this clonotype: An end of the junction does not agree with germline; a read error may underlie this. CDR3 loop: CSARTGRETQYF. The CDR3 bases are TGCAGCGCCAGGACAGGGAGGGAGACCCAATACTTC. The chain has TRBV29-1 and TRBJ2-5, with a possible D match to TRBD1 (8 bases). Germline V gene data show CDR1 as SQVTM and CDR2 as ANQGSEA. This CDR3 contains 12 residues.

This clonotype was counted only a few times. Compared with germline, one end of the junction differs, possibly owing to a read error. This chain uses TRBV11-2 with TRBJ2-3; the match to TRBD2 covers 8 bases. This CDR3 has 17 amino acids. Per germline, CDR1 SGHAT and CDR2 FQNNGV. The CDR3 loop reads CANSHRGSGSLTDTQYF. In DNA, the CDR3 is TGTGCCAACAGCCATCGAGGAAGCGGGAGCCTCACAGATACCCAGTATTTT.

With respect to this clonotype: It is likely a read error, because the conserved phenylalanine at the end of the CDR3 is missing. The chain is built from TRBV6-2 or TRBV6-3 and TRBJ2-7; no clear D. This CDR3 has 12 residues. V lost 0 bases and J 3 bases, leaving 3 bases between the germline ends. Germline V gene sequence: CDR1 MNHEY, CDR2 SVGEGT. The CDR3 DNA sequence: TGTGCCAGCAGTTACTCAATCTACGAGCAGTACATC. Its translation is CASSYSIYEQYI.

On this clonotype itself: The junction departs from the called germline gene at one end, perhaps through a read error. This rearrangement joins TRBV5-1 to TRBJ1-4, with TRBD1 identical over 9 bases. CDR1 and CDR2 from the germline V gene are SGHRS and YFSETQ. The CDR3 runs to 15 residues. The DNA of the CDR3 is TGCGCCAACAGCGGAACAGGGGGCGCCTATGAAAAACCGTTTTTT. It yields the protein CANSGTGGAYEKPFF.

On this clonotype itself: Sequence at one end of the junction differs from germline and may be a read error. V usage is TRBV4-1 and J usage is TRBJ2-4; TRBD1 is a possible D gene (6 bases). The CDR3 runs 16 residues. Looked up from germline, CDR1 is MGHRA and CDR2 is YSYEKL. This CDR3 reads CARSPEMNRDTSMWYF. CDR3 coding DNA: TGCGCCCGCAGCCCAGAGATGAATAGGGACACGAGTATGTGGTACTTC.